One sample yielded the 17 T cell receptor beta chains listed below, sequenced in a study of cytomegalovirus exposure and HLA in healthy donors. Repertoires were generated with immunoSEQ multiplex PCR, while TCRdb's copy carries only in-frame clones and drops some. The top ten hold roughly 3% of the sample, which has about 110,000 clones, approximately 86% seen once. The sample consisted of PBMCs. These receptors were taken from a young woman in good health and CMV-seronegative.

The chain couples TRBV7-6 to TRBJ2-5; TRBD1 agrees at 7 bases. The germline CDR1 and CDR2 sequences are SGHVS and FNYEAQ. This CDR3 has 13 amino acids. The junction had 1 base not matched to a gene; V was cut back by 1 base and J by 5 bases. CDR3 loop: CASSLGRGETQYF. The CDR3 nucleotides read TGTGCCAGCAGCTTAGGCAGGGGGGAGACCCAGTACTTC.

This clone was observed a single time. The chain links TRBV27 to TRBJ2-1; no definite D call. The CDR3 covers 17 residues. Germline V lookup: CDR1 MNHEY, CDR2 SMNVEV (reference sequence). Deletions cut 5 bases from V and 0 bases from J, with 17 bases between. This CDR3 is CASSLPGSSSSYNEQFF. The CDR3 DNA reads TGTGCCAGCAGTCTACCCGGGTCCTCAAGCTCCTACAATGAGCAGTTCTTC.

There are a few counts of this clone. The genes are TRBV19 and TRBJ1-2, with a possible D match to TRBD1 (6 bases). CDR1 and CDR2 (germline): LNHDA, SQIVND (reference sequence). The ends were cut back, 8 bases at V and 6 bases at J, with 16 bases in the middle. The CDR3 is 13 residues long. The CDR3 is CASSVQGRDGYTF. In DNA, the CDR3 is TGTGCCAGTTCAGTCCAGGGGCGGGATGGCTACACCTTC.

The sample holds a few counts of this clone. V gene TRBV6-5 combines with J gene TRBJ2-6; D unresolved. CDR1 is MNHEY, CDR2 SVGAGI, per germline. There are 14 residues in the CDR3. V lost 4 bases and J lost 0, with 4 bases in between. The CDR3 sequence: CASSSVSGANVLTF. The CDR3, as DNA: TGTGCCAGCAGTTCAGTCTCTGGGGCCAACGTCCTGACTTTC.

V and J are TRBV6-5 and TRBJ1-1; the D is unclear. Germline V gene sequence: CDR1 MNHEY, CDR2 SVGAGI. This CDR3 contains 13 residues. Deletions cut 0 bases from V and 8 bases from J, with 10 bases between. The CDR3 DNA reads TGTGCCAGCAGTTACTCATGGGAGGTCGAAGCTTTCTTT. Its protein is CASSYSWEVEAFF.

This chain joins TRBV6-5 and TRBJ2-2, with 10 positions matching TRBD1. In germline, CDR1 is MNHEY, CDR2 SVGAGI. The CDR3 spans 13 residues. Germline trimming cut 6 bases from V and 6 bases from J; bases unmatched to any gene: 1. The DNA for the CDR3 is TGTGCCAGCAGGACAGGGGGCTCCGGGGAGCTGTTTTTT. This sequence encodes CASRTGGSGELFF.

This chain joins TRBV6-4 and TRBJ2-3; 8 bases align to TRBD2. The CDR3 sequence is 14 residues long. CDR1 is MRHNA and CDR2 is SNTAGT in the germline V gene. V gave up 2 bases and J gave up 4 bases; unmatched junction bases: 2. For the CDR3, the DNA is TGTGCCAGCAGTGACAGCGGGGGCGCAGATACGCAGTATTTT. It yields the protein CASSDSGGADTQYF.

This clone was detected only a few times. This rearrangement joins TRBV2 to TRBJ1-2; D might be TRBD1 (6 bases). Germline V CDR1 and CDR2: SNHLY, FYNNEI. The length of the CDR3 is 14 residues. Trimming cost V 3 bases and J 6 bases, with 14 bases left between them. The CDR3 DNA reads as TGTGCCAGCAGTGAGGGGAAGGGGGTGGATGGCTACACCTTC. Its translation is CASSEGKGVDGYTF. Filled out from reference TRBV2 and TRBJ1-2, the complete variable domain reads EPEVTQTPSHQVTQMGQEVILRCVPISNHLYFYWYRQILGQKVEFLVSFYNNEISEKSEIFDDQFSVERPDGSNFTLKIRSTKLEDSAMYFCASSEGKGVDGYTFGSGTRLTVV.

The V and J genes are TRBV5-1 and TRBJ1-2, with D possibly TRBD1 on 5 matching bases. This CDR3 has 14 amino acids. Germline V lookup: CDR1 SGHRS, CDR2 YFSETQ. V lost 1 base to trimming and J lost 2 bases, with 9 bases between them. In DNA, the CDR3 is TGCGCCAGCAGCTTGTCAAGGGGAAACTATGGCTACACCTTC. Translating it yields CASSLSRGNYGYTF.

J is TRBJ2-1 and V is TRBV6-4; 10 nucleotides match TRBD2. The CDR3 runs to 16 residues. Losses at the gene ends were 3 bases for V and 7 bases for J; bases not matched to a gene: 9. Per germline, CDR1 MRHNA and CDR2 SNTAGT. The CDR3, as DNA: TGTGCCAGCAGTGAAGCGGGGGGGCCAACTTCAAATGAGCAGTTCTTC. It encodes CASSEAGGPTSNEQFF.

The chain has TRBV29-1 and TRBJ1-1; tentatively, D is TRBD1 (5 bases). CDR1 SQVTM and CDR2 ANQGSEA come from the germline V gene. Trimming took off 0 bases at V and 0 bases at J, with 17 bases between the two ends. This CDR3 has 17 residues. The CDR3 is CSVEEAGNVWMNTEAFF. The CDR3 coding sequence is TGCAGCGTTGAAGAAGCAGGGAACGTTTGGATGAACACTGAAGCTTTCTTT.

This clone was counted between two and nine times. This chain connects TRBV5-1 to TRBJ1-4; weak D call: TRBD1 (5 bases). Germline V gene data show CDR1 as SGHRS and CDR2 as YFSETQ. This CDR3 is 13 amino acids long. Trimming stripped 3 bases from V and 6 bases from J, with 9 bases between. CDR3 DNA: TGCGCCAGCAGCTCCCCCAGGGATGAAAAACTGTTTTTT. This codes for CASSSPRDEKLFF.

The chain recombines TRBV25-1 with TRBJ2-7; weak D call: TRBD2 (6 bases). Germline values: CDR1 MGHDK, CDR2 SYGVNS. Between the trimmed V and J ends, which lost 4 bases and 1 base, there was a span of 11 bases. The CDR3 has 14 residues. The CDR3 loop is CASSVGGFSYEQYF. CDR3 in DNA: TGTGCCAGCAGTGTTGGAGGGTTTTCCTACGAGCAGTACTTC.

CDR3: CASSLAQGARTEAFF. DNA of the CDR3: TGTGCCAGCAGCTTAGCGCAGGGGGCGCGAACTGAAGCTTTCTTT. V and J are TRBV7-9 and TRBJ1-1; 8 bases are a match to TRBD1. V was clipped by 0 bases and J by 5 bases; unmatched bases: 5. The CDR3 has 15 residues. From germline, CDR1 is SEHNR and CDR2 FQNEAQ (reference sequence).

This chain joins TRBV6-1 and TRBJ1-2; TRBD1 matches at 7 bases. V lost 2 bases, J lost 14 bases, and 17 bases stayed unmatched. From germline, CDR1 is MNHNS and CDR2 SASEGT. This CDR3 region has 15 residues. CDR3 sequence: CASSETDRGGGAETF. DNA for the CDR3: TGTGCCAGCAGTGAAACGGATCGAGGAGGGGGCGCGGAAACCTTC.

The chain couples TRBV19 to TRBJ2-5, with 7 positions matching TRBD1. In germline, CDR1 is LNHDA, CDR2 SQIVND (reference sequence). V shed 5 bases, J shed 4 bases, and the junction held 7 bases outside the gene matches. The CDR3 runs 14 residues. This CDR3 is CASSSRSGGETQYF. CDR3 DNA: TGTGCCAGTAGTTCCCGATCAGGGGGAGAGACCCAGTACTTC.

This chain uses TRBV13 with TRBJ2-5; 7 nucleotides match TRBD1. The CDR3 is made up of 16 amino acids. The junction had 15 bases not matched to a gene; V was cut back by 6 bases and J by 5 bases. CDR1 is PRHDT and CDR2 is FYEKMQ in the germline V gene (reference sequence). The CDR3 bases are TGTGCCAGCAGGCACCGAAAACAGGGGTGGAAGGAGACCCAGTACTTC. This gives the protein CASRHRKQGWKETQYF.